This is a list of T cell receptor beta chains from one sample in a study of technical replicates of blood from a handful of donors. The repertoire was sequenced with immunoSEQ multiplex PCR; TCRdb's copy has only in-frame clones and lacks some. In the table there are fewer than 95,000 clones, roughly 90% of which are singletons. The source material was T cells isolated from PBMCs. These receptors were obtained from a human donor in good health. The CDR3 runs from the conserved cysteine through the conserved F or W. D genes are given only for firm matches. The listing skips clone size in some rows; elsewhere it reads once, few, many or a size class.

NA	NA	TRBV5-6	TRBJ2-7	TGTGCCAGCGCCGCTGGGCCTTGGGAGCAGTACTTC	CASAAGPWEQYF
NA	NA	TRBV6-6	TRBJ2-1	TGTGCCAGCAGGATCGGACTAAATGAGCAGTTCTTC	CASRIGLNEQFF
NA	NA	TRBV27	TRBJ2-7	TGTGCCAGTCCGGGATGGGTTTACGAGCAGTACTTC	CASPGWVYEQYF
NA	TRBD1	TRBV10-1	TRBJ2-3	TGCGCCAGCAGTGGGGACAGGGATGGAGGCACAGATACGCAGTATTTT	CASSGDRDGGTDTQYF
few	NA	TRBV18	TRBJ1-1	TGTGCCAGCTCCCTAGGGGGTAGGGGCACTGAAGCTTTCTTT	CASSLGGRGTEAFF
NA	TRBD2	TRBV7-2	TRBJ2-2	TGTGCCAGCAGCTTAAACCCCGGGACTAGCGGGGGGACTACCGGGGAGCTGTTTTTT	CASSLNPGTSGGTTGELFF
NA	TRBD1	TRBV28	TRBJ2-1	TGTGCCAGCAGTTTGGGGTTCAGGGGGCGCGGAGATGAGCAGTTCTTC	CASSLGFRGRGDEQFF
few	TRBD1	TRBV7-9	TRBJ1-1	TGTGCCAGCAGCTCAAGGGACAGGGCAGATGAAGCTTTCTTT	CASSSRDRADEAFF
NA	NA	TRBV5-1	TRBJ2-2	TGCGCCAGCAACTCCGGCACCGGGGAGCTGTTTTTT	CASNSGTGELFF
NA	NA	TRBV20-1	TRBJ1-2	TGCAGTGCCCCGAGGTACTATGGCTACACCTTC	CSAPRYYGYTF
NA	NA	TRBV28	TRBJ2-7	TGTGCCAGCAGAGGGACACTTTCAAGCTACGAGCAGTACTTC	CASRGTLSSYEQYF
NA	TRBD2	TRBV7-9	TRBJ2-5	TGTGCCAGCAGCCCCGGGGAGTGGGGGGGCCAAGAGACCCAGTACTTC	CASSPGEWGGQETQYF
NA	TRBD2	TRBV25-1	TRBJ2-7	TGTGCCAGCAGTGCCCGGACTAGCGACTCCTACGAGCAGTACTTC	CASSARTSDSYEQYF
NA	TRBD2	TRBV7-9	TRBJ2-5	TGTGCCAGCAGCCCCCCGTGGGGGAGGGCCCGGGGCCAAGAGACCCAGTACTTC	CASSPPWGRARGQETQYF
NA	TRBD1	TRBV5-5	TRBJ2-3	TGTGCCAGCAGCTCTCGAAGCACAGGGGGCACAGATACGCAGTATTTT	CASSSRSTGGTDTQYF
NA	NA	TRBV4-2	TRBJ1-2	TGTGCCAGCAGCCAAGATTGGGGGGAGGGGGACTATGGCTACACCTTC	CASSQDWGEGDYGYTF
NA	NA	TRBV2	TRBJ2-3	TGTGCCAGCAACCTACTAGCTACAGATACGCAGTATTTT	CASNLLATDTQYF
NA	NA	TRBV4-1	TRBJ1-6	TGCGCCAGCAGCCCCTATCGACAGGCTAATAATTCACCCCTCCACTTT	CASSPYRQANNSPLHF
few	TRBD1	TRBV15	TRBJ1-1	TGTGCCACCAGTACTCTCCAGGGACAGACTGAAGCTTTCTTT	CATSTLQGQTEAFF
NA	TRBD1	TRBV28	TRBJ2-1	TGTGCCAGCTGGGACAGGTTCGATGAGCAGTTCTTC	CASWDRFDEQFF
few	TRBD2	TRBV19	TRBJ2-1	TGTGCCAGTAGTACACTAGCGGCCTCCTACAATGAGCAGTTCTTC	CASSTLAASYNEQFF
NA	NA	TRBV19	TRBJ1-2	TGTGCCAGCGGCAGACAGGCTAACTATGGCTACACCTTC	CASGRQANYGYTF
NA	NA	TRBV5-1	TRBJ1-5	TGCGCCAGCAGCTTCGTTCAGTTCCCCCAGCCCCAGCATTTT	CASSFVQFPQPQHF
NA	TRBD1	TRBV5-6	TRBJ2-2	TGTGCCAGCAGCCCTGGGGACAGTCCCTTTCACACCGGGGAGCTGTTTTTT	CASSPGDSPFHTGELFF
once	NA	TRBV7-2	TRBJ1-6	TGTGCCAGCAGCTTAATTTTCCGGGGTCTTTCACCCCTCCACTTT	CASSLIFRGLSPLHF
NA	TRBD1	TRBV4-1	TRBJ1-1	TGCGCCAGCAGCGCCGGGACAGCGAACACTGAAGCTTTCTTT	CASSAGTANTEAFF
NA	NA	TRBV6-1	TRBJ2-7	TGTGCCAGCAGCGAGTTATGGGCCCCCGAGCAGTACTTC	CASSELWAPEQYF
NA	NA	TRBV11-2	TRBJ1-1	TGTGCCAGCAGCCCGAGGGGGAATGACACTGAAGCTTTCTTT	CASSPRGNDTEAFF
NA	NA	TRBV9	TRBJ1-2	TGTGCCAGCAGCGTAGACCTCACGGGCAGGGCAGAGGCTGGCTACACCTTC	CASSVDLTGRAEAGYTF
NA	NA	TRBV2	TRBJ2-1	TGTGCCAGCAGAACAGGTGAGGATAATTGGATCAATGAGCAGTTCTTC	CASRTGEDNWINEQFF
once	NA	TRBV7-9	TRBJ1-5	TGTGCCAGCAGCTCGGGACTGGGGAATCAGCCCCAGCATTTT	CASSSGLGNQPQHF
NA	NA	TRBV9	TRBJ1-2	TGTGCCAGCAGCGAGGGTCTTACAGGGAACTATGGCTACACCTTC	CASSEGLTGNYGYTF
NA	TRBD2	TRBV6-1	TRBJ2-2	TGTGCCAGCAGTGAACATGGGGGGGAAAGGGCCGGGGAGCTGTTTTTT	CASSEHGGERAGELFF
NA	NA	TRBV7-8	TRBJ1-2	TGTGCCAGCAGCTTAGGCGTGCAACAGTCCTATGGCTACACCTTC	CASSLGVQQSYGYTF
NA	TRBD2	TRBV7-8	TRBJ2-1	TGTGCCAGCGGAGACGACTGGCGGGGGGGCTTTTTAAATGAGCAGTTCTTC	CASGDDWRGGFLNEQFF
NA	NA	TRBV5-1	TRBJ1-2	TGCGCCAGCAGCTTACGACGGGACTATGGCTACACCTTC	CASSLRRDYGYTF
NA	TRBD2	TRBV6-1	TRBJ2-5	TGTGCCAGCCTCCCGGGGGGGGTCACTCAAGAGACCCAGTACTTC	CASLPGGVTQETQYF
NA	TRBD2	TRBV7-6	TRBJ2-5	TGTGCCAGCAGCTCTTTTGAACTAGCGGGTAGGGAGACCCAGTACTTC	CASSSFELAGRETQYF
NA	TRBD2	TRBV5-1	TRBJ2-1	TGCGCCAGCAGCGCGGGACTAGCGGGTTACAATGAGCAGTTCTTC	CASSAGLAGYNEQFF
NA	NA	TRBV4-1	TRBJ2-6	TGCGCCAGCAGCCCCTCCCCCTCTGGGGCCAACGTCCTGACTTTC	CASSPSPSGANVLTF
NA	NA	TRBV11-3	TRBJ2-3	TGTGCCAGCAGCTTTCGGACAAGCACAGATACGCAGTATTTT	CASSFRTSTDTQYF
NA	NA	TRBV5-8	TRBJ1-2	TGTGCCAGCAGCTTGGCCGGGAGGATAGTGGGGAACGGCTACACCTTC	CASSLAGRIVGNGYTF
NA	TRBD1	TRBV28	TRBJ1-2	TGTGCCAGCACACCCTATACCGGGACAGGGGGCTTTGGCTACACCTTC	CASTPYTGTGGFGYTF
NA	TRBD2	TRBV11-1	TRBJ2-2	TGTGCCAGCAGCTTAGGTGGGAGGGCCACCGGGGAGCTGTTTTTT	CASSLGGRATGELFF
NA	TRBD1	TRBV7-9	TRBJ1-5	TGTGCCAGCAGCCAGGGACAGGGCTTGGGAATAAATCAGCCCCAGCATTTT	CASSQGQGLGINQPQHF
once	NA	TRBV27	TRBJ2-7	TGTGCCAGCAGTCACGGACAACCCTACGAGCAGTACTTC	CASSHGQPYEQYF
few	NA	TRBV10-1	TRBJ2-3	TGCGCCAGCAGTGCGGACACCCTCACAGATACGCAGTATTTT	CASSADTLTDTQYF
few	TRBD1	TRBV5-6	TRBJ1-2	TGTGCCAGCAGCTTGGGACAGGGGATCTATGGCTACACCTTC	CASSLGQGIYGYTF
NA	NA	TRBV2	TRBJ2-2	TGTGCCAGCGGGGTAACGGGGCAGTGGGGGACAGGGGAGCTGTTTTTT	CASGVTGQWGTGELFF